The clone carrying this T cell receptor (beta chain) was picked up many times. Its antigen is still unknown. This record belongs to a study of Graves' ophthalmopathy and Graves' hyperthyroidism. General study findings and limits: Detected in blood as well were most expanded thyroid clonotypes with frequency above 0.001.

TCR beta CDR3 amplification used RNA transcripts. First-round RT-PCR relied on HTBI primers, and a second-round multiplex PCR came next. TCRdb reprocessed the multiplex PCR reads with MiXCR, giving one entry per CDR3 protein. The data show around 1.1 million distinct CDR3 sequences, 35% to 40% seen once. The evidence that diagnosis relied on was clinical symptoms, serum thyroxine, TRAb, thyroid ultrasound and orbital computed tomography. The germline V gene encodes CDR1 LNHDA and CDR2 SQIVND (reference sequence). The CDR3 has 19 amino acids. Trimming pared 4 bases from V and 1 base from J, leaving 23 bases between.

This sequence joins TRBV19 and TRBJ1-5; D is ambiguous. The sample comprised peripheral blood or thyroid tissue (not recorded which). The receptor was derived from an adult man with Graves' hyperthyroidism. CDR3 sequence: CASSRLGPRMESSNQPQHF. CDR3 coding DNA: TGTGCCAGTAGTAGGCTCGGGCCCCGGATGGAATCCAGCAATCAGCCCCAGCATTTT.